One T cell receptor (beta chain) is described in this entry. The V gene's germline CDR1 is MNHEY and CDR2 SVGAGI. The CDR3 extends over 15 amino acids. V lost 2 bases, J lost 4 bases, and 7 bases stayed unmatched. The protocol was immunoSEQ multiplex PCR, while the TCRdb copy is restricted to in-frame clones and leaves out a portion. The data contain 140,000 or so clones, around nine tenths of them singletons. This record belongs to a study of blood T cell repertoires in COVID-19. The specimen was peripheral blood. This TCR came from a human donor in a cohort sampled during active COVID-19. V is TRBV6-5 and J is TRBJ1-2; 7 bases match TRBD1. The CDR3 region is CASSYSPTGTYGYTF. CDR3 nucleotide sequence: TGTGCCAGCAGTTACAGCCCGACAGGGACCTATGGCTACACCTTC.